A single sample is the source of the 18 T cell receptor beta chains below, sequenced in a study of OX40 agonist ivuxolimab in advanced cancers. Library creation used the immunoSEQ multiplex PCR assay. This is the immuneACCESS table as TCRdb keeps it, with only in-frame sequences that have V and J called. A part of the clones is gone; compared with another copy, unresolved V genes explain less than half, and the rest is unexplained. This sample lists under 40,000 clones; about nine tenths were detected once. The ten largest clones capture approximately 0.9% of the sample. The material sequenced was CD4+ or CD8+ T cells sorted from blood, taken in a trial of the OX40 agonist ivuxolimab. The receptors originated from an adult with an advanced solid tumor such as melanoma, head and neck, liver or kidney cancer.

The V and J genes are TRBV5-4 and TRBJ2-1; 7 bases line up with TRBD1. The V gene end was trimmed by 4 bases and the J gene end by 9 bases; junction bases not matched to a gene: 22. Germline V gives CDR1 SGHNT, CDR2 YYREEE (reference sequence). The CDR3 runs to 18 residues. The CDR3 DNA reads TGTGCCAGCAGCCCACGGACAGGCGGACTCGTCTTACTTGGTGAGCAGTTCTTC. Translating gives CASSPRTGGLVLLGEQFF.

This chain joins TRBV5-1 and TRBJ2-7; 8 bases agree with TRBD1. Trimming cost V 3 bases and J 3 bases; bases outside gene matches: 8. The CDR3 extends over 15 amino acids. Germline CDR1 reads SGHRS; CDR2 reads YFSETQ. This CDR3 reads CASSSTGGKGYEQYF. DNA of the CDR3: TGCGCCAGCAGCTCAACAGGGGGAAAGGGCTACGAGCAGTACTTC.

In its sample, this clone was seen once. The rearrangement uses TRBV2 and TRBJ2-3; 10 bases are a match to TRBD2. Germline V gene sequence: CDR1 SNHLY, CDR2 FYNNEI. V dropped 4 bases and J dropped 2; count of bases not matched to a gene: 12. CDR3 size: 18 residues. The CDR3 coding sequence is TGTGCCAGCAGTGGAGGGGCTAGCGGGGGCCTCCCCACAGATACGCAGTATTTT. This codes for CASSGGASGGLPTDTQYF.

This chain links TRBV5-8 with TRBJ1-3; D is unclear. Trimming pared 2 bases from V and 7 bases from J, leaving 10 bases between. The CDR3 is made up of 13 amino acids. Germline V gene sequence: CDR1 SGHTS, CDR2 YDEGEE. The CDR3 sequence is CASSLRARNTIYF. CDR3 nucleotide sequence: TGTGCCAGCAGCTTACGGGCTCGGAACACCATATATTTT.

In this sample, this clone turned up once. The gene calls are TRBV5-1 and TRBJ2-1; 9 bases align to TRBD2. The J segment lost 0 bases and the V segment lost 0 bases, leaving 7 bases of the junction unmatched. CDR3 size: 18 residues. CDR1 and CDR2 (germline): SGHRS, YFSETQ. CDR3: CASSLETSGFSSYNEQFF. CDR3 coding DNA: TGCGCCAGCAGCTTGGAGACTAGCGGTTTTAGCTCCTACAATGAGCAGTTCTTC.

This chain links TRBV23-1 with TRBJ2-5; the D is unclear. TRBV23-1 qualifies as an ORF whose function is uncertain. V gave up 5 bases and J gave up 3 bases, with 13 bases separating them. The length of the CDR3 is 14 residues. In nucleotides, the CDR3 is TGCGCCAGCAGTTTCGGGTTCGCAGAAGAGACCCAGTACTTC. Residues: CASSFGFAEETQYF.

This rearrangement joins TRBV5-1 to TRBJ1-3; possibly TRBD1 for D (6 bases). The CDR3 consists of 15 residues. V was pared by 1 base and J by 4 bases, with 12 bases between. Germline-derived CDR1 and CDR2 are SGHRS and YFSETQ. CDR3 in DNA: TGCGCCAGCAGCTTGTCAGGGGCAGAGGGAAACACCATATATTTT. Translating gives CASSLSGAEGNTIYF.

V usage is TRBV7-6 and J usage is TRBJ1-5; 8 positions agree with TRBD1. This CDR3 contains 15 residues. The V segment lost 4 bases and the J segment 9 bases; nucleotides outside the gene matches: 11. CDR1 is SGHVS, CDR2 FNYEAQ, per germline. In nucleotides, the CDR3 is TGTGCCAGCAGCTCCCGAGGGACAGGCTCGGGGCCCCAGCATTTT. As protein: CASSSRGTGSGPQHF.

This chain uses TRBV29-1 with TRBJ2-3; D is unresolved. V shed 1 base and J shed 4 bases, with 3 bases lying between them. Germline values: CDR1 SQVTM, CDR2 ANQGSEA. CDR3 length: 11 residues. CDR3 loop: CSVEVADTQYF. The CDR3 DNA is TGCAGCGTTGAAGTGGCAGATACGCAGTATTTT.

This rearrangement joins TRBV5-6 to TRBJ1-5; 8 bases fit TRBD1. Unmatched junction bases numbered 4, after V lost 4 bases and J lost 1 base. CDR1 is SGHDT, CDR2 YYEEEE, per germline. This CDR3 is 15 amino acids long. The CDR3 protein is CASSRQGMSNQPQHF. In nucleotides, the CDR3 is TGTGCCAGCAGCCGACAGGGGATGAGCAATCAGCCCCAGCATTTT.

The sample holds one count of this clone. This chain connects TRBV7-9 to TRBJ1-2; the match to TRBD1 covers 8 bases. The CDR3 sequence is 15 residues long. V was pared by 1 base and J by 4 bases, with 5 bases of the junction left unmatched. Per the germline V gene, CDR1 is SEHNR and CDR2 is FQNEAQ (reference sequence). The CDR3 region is CASSLGTGKIYGYTF. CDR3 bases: TGTGCCAGCAGCTTAGGGACAGGGAAAATCTATGGCTACACCTTC.

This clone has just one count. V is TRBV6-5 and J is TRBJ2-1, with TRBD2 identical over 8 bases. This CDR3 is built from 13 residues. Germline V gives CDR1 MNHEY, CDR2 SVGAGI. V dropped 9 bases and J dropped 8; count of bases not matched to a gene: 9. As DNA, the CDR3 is TGTGCCAGTTCTAAAGCGGGAGCGTATGAGCAGTTCTTC. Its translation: CASSKAGAYEQFF.

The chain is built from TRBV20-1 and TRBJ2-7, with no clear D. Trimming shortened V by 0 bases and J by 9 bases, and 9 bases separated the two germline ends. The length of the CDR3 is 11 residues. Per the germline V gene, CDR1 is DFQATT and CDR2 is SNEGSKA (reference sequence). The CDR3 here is CSARDSRSQYF. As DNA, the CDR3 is TGCAGTGCTAGAGATTCACGGTCGCAGTACTTC.

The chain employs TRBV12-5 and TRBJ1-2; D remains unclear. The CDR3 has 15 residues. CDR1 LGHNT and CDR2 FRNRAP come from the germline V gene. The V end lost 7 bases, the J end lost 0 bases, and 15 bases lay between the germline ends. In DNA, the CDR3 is TGTGCTAGTGCCCTAGGTTTGGGCTCTAACTATGGCTACACCTTC. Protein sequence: CASALGLGSNYGYTF. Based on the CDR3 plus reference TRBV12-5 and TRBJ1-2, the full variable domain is DARVTQTPRHKVTEMGQEVTMRCQPILGHNTVFWYRQTMMQGLELLAYFRNRAPLDDSGMPKDRFSAEMPDATLATLKIQPSEPRDSAVYFCASALGLGSNYGYTFGSGTRLTVV.

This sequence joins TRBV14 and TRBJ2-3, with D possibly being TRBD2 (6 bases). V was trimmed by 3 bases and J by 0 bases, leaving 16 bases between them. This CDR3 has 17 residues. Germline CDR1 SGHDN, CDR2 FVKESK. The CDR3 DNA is TGTGCCAGCAGCCACTGGGTCGGGGGAGCAAGCACAGATACGCAGTATTTT. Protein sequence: CASSHWVGGASTDTQYF. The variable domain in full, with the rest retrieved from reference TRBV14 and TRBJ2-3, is EAGVTQFPSHSVIEKGQTVTLRCDPISGHDNLYWYRRVMGKEIKFLLHFVKESKQDESGMPNNRFLAERTGGTYSTLKVQPAELEDSGVYFCASSHWVGGASTDTQYFGPGTRLTVL.

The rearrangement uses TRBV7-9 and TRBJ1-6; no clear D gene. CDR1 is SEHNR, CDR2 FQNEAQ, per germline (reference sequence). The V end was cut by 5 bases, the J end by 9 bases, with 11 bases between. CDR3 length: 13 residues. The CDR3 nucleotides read TGTGCCAGCAGCCCTCAGGCGGGTTCACCCCTCCACTTT. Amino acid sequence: CASSPQAGSPLHF.

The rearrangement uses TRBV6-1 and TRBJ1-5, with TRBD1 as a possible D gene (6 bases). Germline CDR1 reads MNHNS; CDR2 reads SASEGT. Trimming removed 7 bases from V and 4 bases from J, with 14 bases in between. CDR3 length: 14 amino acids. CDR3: CASNPRGPNQPQHF. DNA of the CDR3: TGTGCCAGCAATCCCAGGGGACCAAATCAGCCCCAGCATTTT.

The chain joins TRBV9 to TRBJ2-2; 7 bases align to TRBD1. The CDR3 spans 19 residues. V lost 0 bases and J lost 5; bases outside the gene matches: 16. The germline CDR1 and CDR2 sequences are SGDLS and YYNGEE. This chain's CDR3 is CASSVVPQGVTRGTGELFF. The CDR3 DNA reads TGTGCCAGCAGCGTAGTGCCTCAGGGGGTGACGCGAGGGACCGGGGAGCTGTTTTTT.